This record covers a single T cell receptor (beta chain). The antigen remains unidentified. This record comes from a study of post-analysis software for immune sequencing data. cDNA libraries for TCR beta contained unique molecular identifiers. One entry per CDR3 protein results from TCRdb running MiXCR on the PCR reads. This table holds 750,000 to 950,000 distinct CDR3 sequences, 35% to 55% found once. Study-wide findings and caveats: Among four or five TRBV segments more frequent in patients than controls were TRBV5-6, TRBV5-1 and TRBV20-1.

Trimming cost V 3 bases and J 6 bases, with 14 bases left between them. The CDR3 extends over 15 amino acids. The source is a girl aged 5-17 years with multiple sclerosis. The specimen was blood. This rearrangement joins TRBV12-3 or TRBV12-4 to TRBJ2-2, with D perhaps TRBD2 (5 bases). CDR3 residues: CASSFAIRGPGELFF. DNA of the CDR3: TGTGCCAGCAGTTTCGCCATTAGAGGGCCCGGGGAGCTGTTTTTT.